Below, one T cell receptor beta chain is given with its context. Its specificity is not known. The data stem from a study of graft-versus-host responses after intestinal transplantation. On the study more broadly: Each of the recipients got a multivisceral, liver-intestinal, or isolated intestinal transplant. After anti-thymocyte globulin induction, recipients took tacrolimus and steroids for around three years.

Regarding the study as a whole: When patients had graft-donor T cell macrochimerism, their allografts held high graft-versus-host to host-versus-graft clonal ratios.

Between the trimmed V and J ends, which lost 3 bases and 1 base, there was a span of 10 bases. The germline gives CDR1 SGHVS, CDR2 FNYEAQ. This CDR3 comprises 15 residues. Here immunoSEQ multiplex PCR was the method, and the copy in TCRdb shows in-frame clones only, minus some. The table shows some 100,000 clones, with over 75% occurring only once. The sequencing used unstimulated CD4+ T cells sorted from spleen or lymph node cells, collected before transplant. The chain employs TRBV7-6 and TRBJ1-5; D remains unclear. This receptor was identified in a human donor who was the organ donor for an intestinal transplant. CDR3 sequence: CASSLGPGSNQPQHF. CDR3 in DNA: TGTGCCAGCAGCTTGGGTCCGGGGAGCAATCAGCCCCAGCATTTT.